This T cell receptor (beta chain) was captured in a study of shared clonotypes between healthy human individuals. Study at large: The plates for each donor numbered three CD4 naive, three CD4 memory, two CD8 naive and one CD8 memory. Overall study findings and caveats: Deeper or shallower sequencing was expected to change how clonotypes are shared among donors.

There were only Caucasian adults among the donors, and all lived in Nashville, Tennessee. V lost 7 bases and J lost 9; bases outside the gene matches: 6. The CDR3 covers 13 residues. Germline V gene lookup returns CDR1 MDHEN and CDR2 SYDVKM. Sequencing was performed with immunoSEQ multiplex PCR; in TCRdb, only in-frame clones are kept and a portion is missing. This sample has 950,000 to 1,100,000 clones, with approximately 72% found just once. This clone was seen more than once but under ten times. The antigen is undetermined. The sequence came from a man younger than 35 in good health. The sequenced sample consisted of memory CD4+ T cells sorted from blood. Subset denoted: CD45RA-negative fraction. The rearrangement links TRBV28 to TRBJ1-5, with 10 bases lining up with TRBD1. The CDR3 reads CASISTGGSPQHF. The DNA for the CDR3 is TGTGCCAGCATCTCGACAGGGGGCTCGCCCCAGCATTTT.